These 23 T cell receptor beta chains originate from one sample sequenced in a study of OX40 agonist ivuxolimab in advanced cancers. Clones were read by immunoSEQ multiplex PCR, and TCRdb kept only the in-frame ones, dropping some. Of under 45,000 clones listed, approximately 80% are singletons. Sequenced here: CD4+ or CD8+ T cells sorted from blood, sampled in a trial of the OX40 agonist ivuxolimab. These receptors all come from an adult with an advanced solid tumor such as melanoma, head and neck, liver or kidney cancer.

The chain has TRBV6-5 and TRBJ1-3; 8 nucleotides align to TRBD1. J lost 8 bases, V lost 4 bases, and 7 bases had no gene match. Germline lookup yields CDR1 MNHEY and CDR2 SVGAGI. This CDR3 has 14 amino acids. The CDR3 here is CASSSRGRRDTIYF. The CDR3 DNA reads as TGTGCCAGCAGTTCCAGGGGGCGCAGGGACACCATATATTTT.

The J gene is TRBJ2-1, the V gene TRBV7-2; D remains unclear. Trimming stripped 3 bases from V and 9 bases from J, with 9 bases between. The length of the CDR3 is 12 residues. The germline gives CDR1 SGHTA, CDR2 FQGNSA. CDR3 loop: CASSFIVGEQFF. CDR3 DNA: TGTGCCAGCAGCTTTATAGTGGGTGAGCAGTTCTTC. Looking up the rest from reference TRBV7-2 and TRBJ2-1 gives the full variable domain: GAGVSQSPSNKVTEKGKDVELRCDPISGHTALYWYRQSLGQGLEFLIYFQGNSAPDKSGLPSDRFSAERTGGSVSTLTIQRTQQEDSAVYLCASSFIVGEQFFGPGTRLTVL.

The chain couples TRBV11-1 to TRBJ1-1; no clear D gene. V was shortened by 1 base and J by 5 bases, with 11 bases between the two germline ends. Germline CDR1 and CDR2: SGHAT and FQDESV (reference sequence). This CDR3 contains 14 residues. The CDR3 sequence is CASSLVVGGTEAFF. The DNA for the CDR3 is TGTGCCAGCAGCTTAGTAGTAGGTGGGACTGAAGCTTTCTTT.

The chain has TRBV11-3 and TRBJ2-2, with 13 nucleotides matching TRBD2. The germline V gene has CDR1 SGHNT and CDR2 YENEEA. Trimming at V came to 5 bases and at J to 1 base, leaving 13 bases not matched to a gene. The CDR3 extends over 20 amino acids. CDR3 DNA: TGTGCCAGCAGCCGAAATACCGGGACTAGCGGGATCTTGAACACCGGGGAGCTGTTTTTT. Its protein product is CASSRNTGTSGILNTGELFF. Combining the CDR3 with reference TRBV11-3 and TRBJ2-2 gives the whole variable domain EAGVVQSPRYKIIEKKQPVAFWCNPISGHNTLYWYLQNLGQGPELLIRYENEEAVDDSQLPKDRFSAERLKGVDSTLKIQPAELGDSAVYLCASSRNTGTSGILNTGELFFGEGSRLTVL.

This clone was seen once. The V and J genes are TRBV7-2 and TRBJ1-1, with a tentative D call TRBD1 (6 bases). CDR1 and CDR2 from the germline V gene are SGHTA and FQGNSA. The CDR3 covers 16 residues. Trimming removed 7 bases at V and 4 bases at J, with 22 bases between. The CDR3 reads CASIKDPRGEATEAFF. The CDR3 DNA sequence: TGTGCCAGCATCAAAGACCCCAGGGGCGAGGCCACTGAAGCTTTCTTT.

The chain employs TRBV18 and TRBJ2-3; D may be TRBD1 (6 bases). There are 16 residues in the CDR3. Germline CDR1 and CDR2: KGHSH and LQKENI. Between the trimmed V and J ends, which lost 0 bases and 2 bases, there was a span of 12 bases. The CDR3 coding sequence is TGTGCCAGCTCACCACCGGCAGGACAGCTCACAGATACGCAGTATTTT. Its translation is CASSPPAGQLTDTQYF.

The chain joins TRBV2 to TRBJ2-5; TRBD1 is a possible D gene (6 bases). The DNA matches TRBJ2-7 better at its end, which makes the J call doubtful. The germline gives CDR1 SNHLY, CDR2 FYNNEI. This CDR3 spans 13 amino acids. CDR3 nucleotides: TGTGCCACCTCAGTGGGGACATTCTACGAGCAGTACTTC. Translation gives CATSVGTFYEQYF.

The CDR3 loop reads CAITRLAGAPTGSGSPYEQYF. CDR3 in DNA: TGTGCCATCACCCGACTAGCGGGAGCCCCTACGGGTAGCGGGAGCCCCTACGAGCAGTACTTC. The J gene is TRBJ2-7, the V gene TRBV10-3, with 12 bases identical to TRBD2. CDR3 size: 21 residues. Germline values: CDR1 ENHRY, CDR2 SYGVKD. With V trimmed by 7 bases and J by 2 bases, 24 bases remained unmatched.

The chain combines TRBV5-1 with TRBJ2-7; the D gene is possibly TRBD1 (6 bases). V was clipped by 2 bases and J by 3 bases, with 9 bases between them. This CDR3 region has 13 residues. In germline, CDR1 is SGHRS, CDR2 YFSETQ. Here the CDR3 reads CASSFQTGYEQYF. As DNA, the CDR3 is TGCGCCAGCAGCTTCCAGACAGGCTACGAGCAGTACTTC.

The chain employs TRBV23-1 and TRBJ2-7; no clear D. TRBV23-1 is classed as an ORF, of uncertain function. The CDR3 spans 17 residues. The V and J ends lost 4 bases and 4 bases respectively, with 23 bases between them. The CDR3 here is CASSLLKLSPNEYEQYF. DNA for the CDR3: TGCGCCAGCAGTCTGCTGAAACTCTCTCCGAACGAGTACGAGCAGTACTTC.

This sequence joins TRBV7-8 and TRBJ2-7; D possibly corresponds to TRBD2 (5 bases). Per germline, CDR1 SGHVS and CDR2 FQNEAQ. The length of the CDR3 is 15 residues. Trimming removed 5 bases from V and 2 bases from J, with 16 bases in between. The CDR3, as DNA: TGTGCCAGCAGCCCCGGGGAACTGAAAGCCTACGAGCAGTACTTC. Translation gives CASSPGELKAYEQYF. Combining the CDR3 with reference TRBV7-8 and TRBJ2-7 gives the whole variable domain GAGVSQSPRYKVAKRGQDVALRCDPISGHVSLFWYQQALGQGPEFLTYFQNEAQLDKSGLPSDRFFAERPEGSVSTLKIQRTQQEDSAVYLCASSPGELKAYEQYFGPGTRLTVT.

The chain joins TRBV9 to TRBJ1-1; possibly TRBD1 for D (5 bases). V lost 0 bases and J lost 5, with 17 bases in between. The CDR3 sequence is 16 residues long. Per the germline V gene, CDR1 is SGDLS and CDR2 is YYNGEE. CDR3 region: CASSVEGSGGGTEAFF. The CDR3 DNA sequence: TGTGCCAGCAGCGTAGAGGGGAGCGGTGGGGGAACTGAAGCTTTCTTT.

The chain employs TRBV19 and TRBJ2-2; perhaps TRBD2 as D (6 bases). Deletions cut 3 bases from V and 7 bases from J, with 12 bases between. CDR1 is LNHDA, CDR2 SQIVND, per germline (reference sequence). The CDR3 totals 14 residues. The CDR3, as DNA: TGTGCCAGTAGTATCTTAGCGGTCGGCGGGGAGCTGTTTTTT. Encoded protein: CASSILAVGGELFF.

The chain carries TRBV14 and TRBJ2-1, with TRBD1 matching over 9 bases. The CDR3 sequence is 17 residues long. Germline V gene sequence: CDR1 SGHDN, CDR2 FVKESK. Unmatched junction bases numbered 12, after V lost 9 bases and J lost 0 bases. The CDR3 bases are TGTGCCAGTTCACAAGTGGGGACAGGGAGCTCCTACAATGAGCAGTTCTTC. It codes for CASSQVGTGSSYNEQFF. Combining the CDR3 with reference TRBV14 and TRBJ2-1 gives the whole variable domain EAGVTQFPSHSVIEKGQTVTLRCDPISGHDNLYWYRRVMGKEIKFLLHFVKESKQDESGMPNNRFLAERTGGTYSTLKVQPAELEDSGVYFCASSQVGTGSSYNEQFFGPGTRLTVL.

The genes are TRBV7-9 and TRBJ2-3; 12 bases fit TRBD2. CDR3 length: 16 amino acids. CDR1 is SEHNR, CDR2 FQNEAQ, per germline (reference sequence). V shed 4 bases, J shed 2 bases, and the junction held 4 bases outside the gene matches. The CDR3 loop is CASSSPSGGATDTQYF. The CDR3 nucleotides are TGTGCCAGCAGCTCTCCTAGCGGGGGGGCCACAGATACGCAGTATTTT.

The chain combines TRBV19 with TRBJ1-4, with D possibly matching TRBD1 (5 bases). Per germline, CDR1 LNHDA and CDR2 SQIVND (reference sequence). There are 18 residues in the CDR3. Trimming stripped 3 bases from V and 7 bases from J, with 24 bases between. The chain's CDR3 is CASSIPDGGREDAEKLFF. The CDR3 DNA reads TGTGCCAGTAGTATTCCAGACGGGGGACGGGAAGATGCTGAAAAACTGTTTTTT.

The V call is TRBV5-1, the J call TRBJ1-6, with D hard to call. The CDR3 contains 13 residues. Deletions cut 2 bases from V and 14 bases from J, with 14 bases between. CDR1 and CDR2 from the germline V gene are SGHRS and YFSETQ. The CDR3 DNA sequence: TGCGCCAGCAGCTTTGGGGAGGACCCTGCCCTCCACTTT. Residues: CASSFGEDPALHF.

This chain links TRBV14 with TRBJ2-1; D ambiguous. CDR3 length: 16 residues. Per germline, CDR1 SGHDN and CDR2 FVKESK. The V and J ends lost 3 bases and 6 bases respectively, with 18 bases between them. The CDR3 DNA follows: TGTGCCAGCAGCCAGGGGTTAAGGCATAGGGTCAATGAGCAGTTCTTC. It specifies CASSQGLRHRVNEQFF. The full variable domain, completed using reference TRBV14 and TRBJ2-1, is EAGVTQFPSHSVIEKGQTVTLRCDPISGHDNLYWYRRVMGKEIKFLLHFVKESKQDESGMPNNRFLAERTGGTYSTLKVQPAELEDSGVYFCASSQGLRHRVNEQFFGPGTRLTVL.

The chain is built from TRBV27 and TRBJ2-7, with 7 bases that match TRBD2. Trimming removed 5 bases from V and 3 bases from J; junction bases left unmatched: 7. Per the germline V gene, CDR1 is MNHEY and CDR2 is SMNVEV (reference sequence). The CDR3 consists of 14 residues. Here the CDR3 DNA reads TGTGCCAGCAGTCCGTCGGGACTATACTACGAGCAGTACTTC. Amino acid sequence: CASSPSGLYYEQYF.

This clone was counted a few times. CDR3 bases: TGCGCCAGCAGCCAAGAATCAATAGTGGAGACCCAGTACTTC. This translates into CASSQESIVETQYF. The rearrangement uses TRBV4-1 and TRBJ2-5; D unclear. The CDR3 consists of 14 residues. Trimming removed 0 bases at V and 5 bases at J, with 10 bases between. CDR1 is MGHRA, CDR2 YSYEKL, per germline.

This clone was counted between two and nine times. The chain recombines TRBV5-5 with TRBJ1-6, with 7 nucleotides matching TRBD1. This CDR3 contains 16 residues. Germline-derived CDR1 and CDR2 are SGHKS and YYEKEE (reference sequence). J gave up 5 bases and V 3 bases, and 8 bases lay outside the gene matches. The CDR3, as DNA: TGTGCCAGCAGCTCCCCAGACAGGGCGCATAATTCACCCCTCCACTTT. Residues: CASSSPDRAHNSPLHF. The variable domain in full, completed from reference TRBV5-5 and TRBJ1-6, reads DAGVTQSPTHLIKTRGQQVTLRCSPISGHKSVSWYQQVLGQGPQFIFQYYEKEERGRGNFPDRFSARQFPNYSSELNVNALLLGDSALYLCASSSPDRAHNSPLHFGNGTRLTVT.

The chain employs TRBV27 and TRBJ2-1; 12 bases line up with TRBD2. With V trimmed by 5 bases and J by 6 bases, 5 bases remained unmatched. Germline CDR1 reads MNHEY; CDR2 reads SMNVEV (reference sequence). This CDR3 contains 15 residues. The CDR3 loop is CASSPWTSGTNEQFF. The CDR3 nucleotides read TGTGCCAGCAGTCCATGGACTAGCGGGACCAATGAGCAGTTCTTC.

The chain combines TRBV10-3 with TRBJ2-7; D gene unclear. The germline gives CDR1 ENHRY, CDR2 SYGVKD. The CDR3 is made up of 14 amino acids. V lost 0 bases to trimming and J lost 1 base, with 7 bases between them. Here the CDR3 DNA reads TGTGCCATCAGTGAGTCGGCAGCGTCCTACGAGCAGTACTTC. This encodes CAISESAASYEQYF.